The subject of this entry is one TCR beta chain. Antigen unknown. V gave up 5 bases and J gave up 2 bases; unmatched junction bases: 10. Germline V lookup: CDR1 LNHDA, CDR2 SQIVND (reference sequence). This CDR3 has 17 amino acids. The primer mix had 52 TRBV and 13 TRBJ primers. Here immunoSEQ multiplex PCR was the method, and the copy in TCRdb shows in-frame clones only, minus some. The data hold 15,000 or so clones, with roughly 90% observed a single time. This record belongs to a study of regulatory T cells. Points from the study as a whole: Regulatory T cells showed the strongest V-J pair restriction and V/J gene skewing among patient repertoires. Patient CD8+ T cells trended nonsignificantly toward lower Shannon entropy than control CD8+ cells.

A couple of CD3G-deficient patients had more severe autoimmunity; all had some. Patients, 2 to 39 years old, had expanded memory T-cell proportions. The clonotype comes from a person between 18 and 30 years old with CD3G deficiency. The source material was CD8+ T cells sorted from blood. V is TRBV19 and J is TRBJ1-5; TRBD1 agrees at 9 bases. The CDR3 DNA is TGTGCCAGTAGTGAGGGACAGGGTTCGTATGGCAATCAGCCCCAGCATTTT. This sequence encodes CASSEGQGSYGNQPQHF.